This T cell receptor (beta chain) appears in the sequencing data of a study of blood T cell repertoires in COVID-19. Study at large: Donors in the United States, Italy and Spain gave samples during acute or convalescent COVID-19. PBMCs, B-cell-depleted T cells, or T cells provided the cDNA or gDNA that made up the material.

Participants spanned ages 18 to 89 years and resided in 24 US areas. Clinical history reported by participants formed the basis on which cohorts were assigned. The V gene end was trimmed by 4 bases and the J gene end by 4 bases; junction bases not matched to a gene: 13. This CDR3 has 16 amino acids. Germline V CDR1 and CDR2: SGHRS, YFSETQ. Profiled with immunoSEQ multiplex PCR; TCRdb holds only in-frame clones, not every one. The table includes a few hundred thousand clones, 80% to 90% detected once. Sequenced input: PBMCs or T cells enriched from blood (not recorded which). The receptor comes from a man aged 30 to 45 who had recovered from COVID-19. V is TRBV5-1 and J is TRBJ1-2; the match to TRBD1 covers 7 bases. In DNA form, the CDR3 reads TGCGCCAGCAGCCCTTCCCCGGGACAGCCCTCCTATGGCTACACCTTC. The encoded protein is CASSPSPGQPSYGYTF.